This T cell receptor beta chain was sequenced in a study of identical twins. Study conclusions and caveats: The conclusions drew on cross-sectional statistical analysis instead of tracking the same donors.

The CDR3 consists of 15 residues. The V and J ends lost 2 bases and 0 bases respectively, with 7 bases between them. Germline CDR1 reads KGHSH; CDR2 reads LQKENI. One entry per CDR3 protein, called by TCRdb with MiXCR from the 5' RACE reads. The table records around 250,000 distinct CDR3 sequences, about an eighth of them present only once. Turning to this clonotype: Its cognate antigen is unknown.

In addition, the sample was reused for a study of yellow fever vaccine responses in identical twins.

The chain is built from TRBV18 and TRBJ1-4; D is unclear. This TCR was recovered from a woman younger than 35 in good health. Sequenced material: memory (CD45RO+) T cells sorted from blood. CDR3 sequence (DNA): TGTGCCAGCTCACCAGAGATCACAACTAATGAAAAACTGTTTTTT. This translates into CASSPEITTNEKLFF.